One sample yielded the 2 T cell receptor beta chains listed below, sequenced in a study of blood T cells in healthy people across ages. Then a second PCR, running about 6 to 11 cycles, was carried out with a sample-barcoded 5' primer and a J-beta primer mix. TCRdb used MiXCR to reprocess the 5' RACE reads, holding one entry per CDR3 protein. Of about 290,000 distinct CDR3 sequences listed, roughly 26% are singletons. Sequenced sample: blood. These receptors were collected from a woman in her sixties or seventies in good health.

The CDR3 spells CASSCDGMNTEAFF. Here the CDR3 DNA reads TGTGCCAGCAGCTGCGACGGAATGAACACTGAAGCTTTCTTT. This sequence joins TRBV7-8 and TRBJ1-1; no clear D gene. CDR3 length: 14 amino acids. V was pared by 4 bases and J by 0 bases, with 9 bases between. Germline CDR1 SGHVS, CDR2 FQNEAQ.

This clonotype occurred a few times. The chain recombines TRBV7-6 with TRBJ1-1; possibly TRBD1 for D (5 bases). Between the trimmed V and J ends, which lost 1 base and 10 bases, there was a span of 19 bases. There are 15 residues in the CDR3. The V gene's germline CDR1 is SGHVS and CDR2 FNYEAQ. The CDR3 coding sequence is TGTGCCAGCAGCTTAGAAGTAGGGGCACCATTGCGAGCTTTCTTT. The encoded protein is CASSLEVGAPLRAFF.